This TCR beta chain was observed in a study of cytomegalovirus exposure and HLA in healthy donors. Overall study: Falling in the Caucasian-associated ancestry cluster were 65% to 90% of approximately 410 genotyped donors. The study, taken as a whole, reports: It was in a later analysis that TCR association rates were seen to vary by HLA locus, highest for DRB1 and lowest for HLA-C. TCR beta V segments were, for the most part, productive about 87% or about 30% of the time in an earlier analysis.

Though probably carrying unrecorded immune exposures, donors were nominally healthy at sampling. As regards this clone: Its specificity is unknown.

Losses at the gene ends were 3 bases for V and 1 base for J; bases not matched to a gene: 2. Germline CDR1 reads KGHSH; CDR2 reads LQKENI. The CDR3 spans 15 residues. The PCR made use of 60 Vbeta and 13 Jbeta primers. This table comes from immunoSEQ multiplex PCR, and its TCRdb copy is limited to in-frame clones, with some not included. The sample carries 110,000 to 150,000 clones, around 10% recorded once. This sequence joins TRBV18 and TRBJ2-2; 7 bases align to TRBD1. The specimen was PBMCs. This sequence originates from a middle-aged man in good health and CMV-seronegative. In nucleotides, the CDR3 is TGTGCCAGCTCACCCCGGACAGGGAACACCGGGGAGCTGTTTTTT. This translates into CASSPRTGNTGELFF.